Below are 29 T cell receptor beta chains sequenced from a single sample in a study of tissue T cells after allogeneic stem cell transplantation. The repertoire was sequenced with immunoSEQ multiplex PCR; TCRdb's copy has only in-frame clones and lacks some. The sample carries around 6,000 clones, roughly half recorded once. Time point meaning: mouse harvest day 7 after allogeneic transplant. The graft held 10^6 splenic CD5+ T cells and 10^7 T-cell-depleted bone marrow cells. The sample comprised gut tissue. The receptors stem from a female BALB/c mouse given C57BL/6 T cells with graft-versus-host disease after an allogeneic hematopoietic cell transplant.

For this clone: Gene names refer to mouse genes. The CDR3 extends 1 residue past the end of the read, so its final part is completed from the germline J gene. The chain is built from TRBV13-3 and TRBJ2-5, with 8 bases identical to TRBD1. V lost 4 bases, J lost 0 bases, and 4 bases stayed unmatched. The CDR3 covers 15 residues. Germline lookup yields CDR1 NNHDY and CDR2 SYVADS. CDR3 DNA (partial): TGTGCCAGCAGTTTCGCAGGGGGCAACCAAGACACCCAGTAC. Its translation is CASSFAGGNQDTQY. The whole CDR3 sequence is CASSFAGGNQDTQYF.

This clone has more than one count but fewer than ten. Genes here carry mouse names. The read comes to an end 1 residue before the CDR3 does, leaving the germline J gene to fill in the end. The rearrangement joins TRBV5 to TRBJ1-1; no firm D call. The CDR3 spans 15 residues. CDR1 and CDR2 from the germline V gene are LGHNA and YNLKQL (reference sequence). Trimming pared 0 bases from V and 0 bases from J, leaving 8 bases between. The covered CDR3 bases are TGTGCCAGCAGCCAAGATAACAGTGCAAACACAGAAGTCTTC. Amino acid sequence: CASSQDNSANTEVF. The CDR3, in full, reads CASSQDNSANTEVFF.

A word on this clone: The listed genes are named as in mouse. The sequence runs out 1 residue before the end of the CDR3; the remainder is reconstructed from the germline J gene. This sequence joins TRBV14 and TRBJ1-3; D perhaps matches TRBD1 (5 bases). Germline V lookup: CDR1 SGHDT, CDR2 FRDEAV. This CDR3 has 14 residues. V dropped 5 bases and J dropped 0 bases, with 9 bases sitting between them. The covered CDR3 bases are TGTGCCAGCAGAAGGACAATTTCTGGAAATACGCTCTAT. Translating gives CASRRTISGNTLY. The whole CDR3 sequence is CASRRTISGNTLYF.

Note on this clone: Gene names are mouse gene names. The read stops 1 residue short of the end of the CDR3; the missing end is completed from the germline J gene. The chain combines TRBV31 with TRBJ2-4; 12 positions agree with TRBD2. After removal of 0 bases from V and 0 bases from J, the junction contained 10 bases not matched to a gene. The CDR3 consists of 19 residues. Germline CDR1 GKSSPN, CDR2 SITVG. CDR3 amino acids: CAWSLDWGGRRASQNTLYF. Incomplete CDR3 DNA: TGTGCCTGGAGTCTCGACTGGGGGGGCAGACGGGCTAGTCAAAACACCTTGTAC.

Turning to this clone: Mouse names are used for the genes. The DNA ends 1 residue before the CDR3 does, and the rest of the CDR3 is filled in from the germline J gene. This chain uses TRBV13-2 with TRBJ2-2; TRBD2 is a possible D gene (6 bases). Germline loops: CDR1 NNHNN, CDR2 SYGAGS (reference sequence). Trimming removed 4 bases at V and 2 bases at J, with 12 bases between. The length of the CDR3 is 15 residues. The DNA read from the CDR3 is TGTGCCAGCGGTCCCGGGACTCTTAACACCGGGCAGCTCTAC. It translates to CASGPGTLNTGQLY. The whole CDR3 reads CASGPGTLNTGQLYF.

Details on this clone: These gene names are mouse names. The read halts 1 residue ahead of the CDR3 end, with the missing end drawn from the germline J gene. The rearrangement uses TRBV19 and TRBJ1-1, with a tentative D call TRBD1 (5 bases). V lost 3 bases and J 3 bases, leaving 6 bases between the germline ends. CDR3 size: 12 residues. Germline values: CDR1 FNHDT, CDR2 SITEND (reference sequence). The CDR3 loop is CASSTTDTEVFF. The DNA read from the CDR3 is TGTGCCAGCAGTACGACAGACACAGAAGTCTTC.

In this sample, this clone turned up a few times. A much larger clone sits a single nucleotide away, making a read error possible. Germline and genes here are mouse. Sequencing ends 1 residue short of the CDR3 end; the germline J gene provides the rest. This specimen includes other DNA sequences encoding the same CDR3. This chain links TRBV19 with TRBJ2-7; 10 bases are a match to TRBD2. Losses at the gene ends were 6 bases for V and 6 bases for J; bases not matched to a gene: 12. The germline gives CDR1 FNHDT, CDR2 SITEND (reference sequence). The CDR3 has 15 residues. CDR3 region: CASTGGGLGGLEQYF. The covered CDR3 bases are TGTGCCAGCACTGGTGGGGGGCTGGGGGGGCTTGAACAGTAC.

On this clone itself: Gene names are the mouse ones. Coverage ceases 1 residue before the CDR3 finishes, and the germline J gene fills in the end. J is TRBJ2-5 and V is TRBV26; either TRBD1 or TRBD2 may fit D (6 bases each). The CDR3 consists of 14 residues. The germline V gene has CDR1 KGHPV and CDR2 FQNQEV (reference sequence). V shed 6 bases and J shed 1 base, with 11 bases lying between them. The CDR3 spells CASRRGVYQDTQYF. The CDR3 DNA, read in part, is TGTGCCAGCAGGAGGGGGGTTTACCAAGACACCCAGTAC.

A single count supports this clone. Gene labels here are mouse ones. The read halts 1 residue ahead of the CDR3 end, with the missing end drawn from the germline J gene. The chain combines TRBV23 with TRBJ2-5; the tabulated D call, TRBD2, remains unverified against the DNA. Germline V gene lookup returns CDR1 KGHTA and CDR2 FQNQQP. This CDR3 contains 14 residues. CDR3 in amino acids: CSSSQKGGGDTQYF. The CDR3 DNA, read in part, is TGCTCCAGCAGTCAAAAGGGTGGGGGAGACACCCAGTAC.

About this clone: Mouse gene names and germline throughout. The read falls 1 residue short of the CDR3 end, and the missing part is taken from the germline J gene. This chain connects TRBV4 to TRBJ2-1; 10 bases align to TRBD2. The junction had 2 bases not matched to a gene; V was cut back by 5 bases and J by 1 base. The CDR3 runs 15 residues. Germline lookup yields CDR1 LGHDT and CDR2 YNNKQL (reference sequence). Partial CDR3 DNA: TGTGCCAGCAGCGAGGGACTGGGGAACTATGCTGAGCAGTTC. Protein product: CASSEGLGNYAEQF. The whole CDR3 sequence is CASSEGLGNYAEQFF.

This clone was detected only a few times. Mouse gene names and germline throughout. The read ends 1 residue before the CDR3 terminus; that terminus is restored from the germline J gene. The V and J genes are TRBV12-1 and TRBJ2-1; perhaps TRBD2 as D (6 bases). Germline V gene sequence: CDR1 SGHSN, CDR2 HYEKVE. V lost 1 base to trimming and J lost 3 bases, with 9 bases between them. This CDR3 is 14 amino acids long. CDR3 DNA (partial): TGTGCCAGCTCTCTACTGGGAGGCTATGCTGAGCAGTTC. This encodes CASSLLGGYAEQF. The full-length CDR3 reads as CASSLLGGYAEQFF.

In the case of this clone: Genes and germline come from the mouse. Read data end 1 residue before the CDR3 end; the end is taken from the germline J gene. V gene TRBV26 combines with J gene TRBJ1-2; 7 nucleotides align to TRBD1. Germline lookup yields CDR1 KGHPV and CDR2 FQNQEV (reference sequence). The CDR3 totals 14 residues. Trimming removed 6 bases from V and 0 bases from J; junction bases left unmatched: 4. CDR3 amino acids: CASRRQGSNSDYTF. CDR3 DNA (partial): TGTGCCAGCAGGCGACAGGGCTCAAACTCCGACTACACC. The complete variable domain, with remaining parts taken from reference TRBV26 and TRBJ1-2, reads NSKVIQTPRYLVKGQGQKAKMRCIPEKGHPVVFWYQQNKNNEFKFLINFQNQEVLQQIDMTEKRFSAECPSNSPCSLEIQSSEAGDSALYLCASRRQGSNSDYTFGSGTRLLVI.

As to this clone: These gene names are mouse names. Read sequence stops 1 residue before the CDR3 end, and the germline J gene provides the missing end. The same CDR3 arises from other DNA sequences in this sample as well. The chain employs TRBV26 and TRBJ2-5; D possibly corresponds to TRBD1 (5 bases). The germline gives CDR1 KGHPV, CDR2 FQNQEV (reference sequence). V lost 3 bases and J 0 bases, leaving 7 bases between the germline ends. The CDR3 covers 14 residues. CDR3 DNA, as far as it was read: TGTGCCAGCAGTCTCCAGGGAAACCAAGACACCCAGTAC. Its protein product is CASSLQGNQDTQY. The full CDR3 sequence reads CASSLQGNQDTQYF.

This clone was counted a few times. The gene symbols are mouse symbols. The sequenced fragment ends 1 residue before the CDR3 boundary, so the rest is inferred from the germline J gene. The rearrangement links TRBV26 to TRBJ2-2; TRBD2 matches 10 bases. This CDR3 is built from 14 residues. V lost 8 bases and J lost 0; bases outside the gene matches: 0. CDR1 and CDR2 from the germline V gene are KGHPV and FQNQEV (reference sequence). The CDR3 spells CASGLGANTGQLYF. The CDR3 DNA, read in part, is TGTGCCAGCGGACTGGGGGCAAACACCGGGCAGCTCTAC.

The table lists this clone with a few counts. Mouse germline and gene names are used. CDR3 DNA, as far as it was read: TGTGCCAGCGGTGTCAGGGAAGTCTTC. It codes for CASGVREVF. The whole CDR3 protein is CASGVREVFF. The V call is TRBV13-2, the J call TRBJ1-1; D gene uncertain. The read halts 1 residue ahead of the CDR3 end, with the missing end drawn from the germline J gene. V gave up 3 bases and J gave up 8 bases, with 5 bases separating them. Germline loops: CDR1 NNHNN, CDR2 SYGAGS (reference sequence). The CDR3 contains 10 residues.

With regard to this clone: Gene names refer to mouse genes. The read ends 1 residue shy of where the CDR3 ends; the end is completed using the germline J gene. The chain uses TRBV26 and TRBJ2-5; D ambiguous. There are 10 residues in the CDR3. Germline values: CDR1 KGHPV, CDR2 FQNQEV (reference sequence). V was clipped by 4 bases and J by 5 bases, with 1 base between them. The sequenced part of the CDR3 DNA is TGTGCCAGCAGTCGAGACACCCAGTAC. Its translation: CASSRDTQY. The whole CDR3 is CASSRDTQYF.

With respect to this clone: Genes here carry mouse names. The CDR3 extends 1 residue past the end of the read, so its final part is completed from the germline J gene. J is TRBJ2-5 and V is TRBV4, with 9 bases matching TRBD1. The ends lost 4 bases at V and 6 bases at J; junction bases unmatched: 2. Germline CDR1 reads LGHDT; CDR2 reads YNNKQL (reference sequence). This CDR3 contains 13 residues. CDR3 bases read: TGTGCCAGCAGCTTACAGGGGGCGGACACCCAGTAC. This translates into CASSLQGADTQY. The entire CDR3 protein reads CASSLQGADTQYF.

About this clone: Gene and germline names: mouse. With the read ending 1 residue before the CDR3 end, the germline J gene is used to fill in that end. This chain connects TRBV13-1 to TRBJ2-2; 7 bases align to TRBD2. This CDR3 is built from 15 residues. Trimming at V came to 3 bases and at J to 2 bases, leaving 4 bases not matched to a gene. Germline V gene lookup returns CDR1 NSHNY and CDR2 SYGAGN. CDR3 loop: CASSVGGRNTGQLYF. The covered CDR3 bases are TGTGCCAGCAGTGTGGGGGGAAGGAACACCGGGCAGCTCTAC.

In regard to this clone: Gene names and germline match the mouse. From the germline J gene comes the end of the CDR3, since the read stops 1 residue before it. The chain links TRBV26 to TRBJ2-4; D not resolved. V shed 4 bases and J shed 0 bases, with 8 bases lying between them. The germline CDR1 and CDR2 sequences are KGHPV and FQNQEV (reference sequence). The CDR3 loop spans 14 amino acids. The CDR3 sequence: CASSRLDSQNTLYF. CDR3 DNA (partial): TGTGCCAGCAGTCGGCTGGATAGTCAAAACACCTTGTAC.

By share, this clone ranks as large. The gene symbols are mouse symbols. The read ends 1 residue shy of where the CDR3 ends; the end is completed using the germline J gene. V is TRBV29 and J is TRBJ2-7; D gene unclear. CDR1 is MSHET, CDR2 SYDVDS, per germline. The CDR3 loop spans 11 amino acids. V lost 3 bases, J lost 3 bases, and 3 bases lay in between. The covered CDR3 bases are TGTGCTAGCAGTTTTGGCTATGAACAGTAC. Translation: CASSFGYEQY. From start to end, the CDR3 is CASSFGYEQYF.

Comments on this clone: Mouse germline and gene names are used. The DNA ends 1 residue before the CDR3 does, and the rest of the CDR3 is filled in from the germline J gene. This chain joins TRBV12-2 and TRBJ2-7; TRBD2 aligns across 7 bases. The CDR3 covers 13 residues. V gave up 0 bases and J gave up 3 bases; unmatched junction bases: 1. Looked up from germline, CDR1 is SGHLS and CDR2 is HYDKME. CDR3 DNA (partial): TGTGCCAGCTCTCTCGTGGGGGGCTATGAACAGTAC. Its protein is CASSLVGGYEQY. The CDR3 in its entirety is CASSLVGGYEQYF.

Comments on this clone: Any gene name here is a mouse gene name. Read sequence stops 1 residue before the CDR3 end, and the germline J gene provides the missing end. The chain has TRBV3 and TRBJ2-3; 9 nucleotides align to TRBD2. The germline V gene has CDR1 SNHLY and CDR2 FYNGKV (reference sequence). The V segment lost 5 bases and the J segment 0 bases; nucleotides outside the gene matches: 6. The CDR3 extends over 16 amino acids. CDR3 bases read: TGTGCCAGCAGCCCCACTGGGGGGCCTAGTGCAGAAACGCTGTAT. Amino acid sequence: CASSPTGGPSAETLY. The entire CDR3 reads CASSPTGGPSAETLYF. Looking up the rest from reference TRBV3 and TRBJ2-3 gives the full variable domain: GPKVLQIPSHQIIDMGQMVTLNCDPVSNHLYFYWYKQILGQQMEFLVNFYNGKVMEKSKLFKDQFSVERPDGSYFTLKIQPTALEDSAVYFCASSPTGGPSAETLYFGSGTRLTVL.

About this clone: Mouse gene names apply. The read comes to an end 1 residue before the CDR3 does, leaving the germline J gene to fill in the end. The V gene is TRBV19, the J gene TRBJ2-3, with 8 bases lining up with TRBD2. Germline V gene data show CDR1 as FNHDT and CDR2 as SITEND (reference sequence). Trimming removed 4 bases from V and 0 bases from J; junction bases left unmatched: 4. This CDR3 has 15 residues. The sequenced CDR3 bases are TGTGCCAGCAGTCCCCTGGGGGGTAGTGCAGAAACGCTGTAT. This translates into CASSPLGGSAETLY. The entire CDR3 reads CASSPLGGSAETLYF.

Points on this clone: Here the gene names and germline are mouse. The observed sequence ends 1 residue before the CDR3 terminus, with the missing tail filled in from the germline J gene. The J gene is TRBJ2-5, the V gene TRBV26, with 8 nucleotides matching TRBD1. CDR1 KGHPV and CDR2 FQNQEV come from the germline V gene (reference sequence). The length of the CDR3 is 16 residues. Germline trimming cut 0 bases from V and 3 bases from J; bases unmatched to any gene: 5. The part of the CDR3 DNA that was read is TGTGCCAGCAGTCTGTCGACAGGGGCAGGGCAAGACACCCAGTAC. This translates into CASSLSTGAGQDTQY. The full CDR3 reads CASSLSTGAGQDTQYF.

Points on this clone: Gene names follow the mouse nomenclature. The DNA ends 1 residue before the CDR3 does, and the rest of the CDR3 is filled in from the germline J gene. The chain carries TRBV3 and TRBJ2-7; D is undetermined. The CDR3 extends over 11 amino acids. Per germline, CDR1 SNHLY and CDR2 FYNGKV (reference sequence). V was pared by 3 bases and J by 4 bases, with 4 bases between. The CDR3: CASSLGYEQYF. CDR3 bases read: TGTGCCAGCAGCTTGGGGTATGAACAGTAC.

Concerning this clone: Gene names are mouse gene names. The read ends 1 residue before the CDR3 terminus; that terminus is restored from the germline J gene. The gene calls are TRBV16 and TRBJ1-2; the D is unclear. CDR3 length equals 13 residues. The V gene lost 2 bases and the J gene lost 0 bases, with 4 bases spanning the gap. Germline CDR1 and CDR2: SGHSA and FRNQAP. CDR3: CASSLHANSDYTF. CDR3 DNA, as far as it was read: TGTGCAAGCAGCTTACATGCAAACTCCGACTACACC.

Concerning this clone itself: The genes and germline here are from mouse. The read finishes 1 residue shy of the CDR3 end, and the germline J gene is used to complete it. The rearrangement links TRBV26 to TRBJ2-4; D may be TRBD1 (6 bases). V lost 6 bases to trimming and J lost 0 bases, with 7 bases between them. The CDR3 length is 13 residues. From germline, CDR1 is KGHPV and CDR2 FQNQEV (reference sequence). CDR3 protein: CASRGQSQNTLYF. Partial CDR3 DNA: TGTGCCAGCAGGGGACAAAGTCAAAACACCTTGTAC.

In the case of this clone: All gene names here are mouse names. The DNA ends 1 residue before the CDR3 does, and the rest of the CDR3 is filled in from the germline J gene. Additional DNA sequences in this sample encode the identical CDR3. The chain has TRBV3 and TRBJ2-7; D may correspond to TRBD1 or TRBD2 (5 bases each). The CDR3 extends over 14 amino acids. V lost 2 bases, J lost 0 bases, and 8 bases lay in between. From germline, CDR1 is SNHLY and CDR2 FYNGKV (reference sequence). CDR3 bases read: TGTGCCAGCAGCTTACGGGGGAGCTCCTATGAACAGTAC. Amino acids: CASSLRGSSYEQY. The complete CDR3 protein is CASSLRGSSYEQYF.

Concerning this clone itself: The genes and germline here are from mouse. The read ends 1 residue before the CDR3 terminus; that terminus is restored from the germline J gene. The V and J genes are TRBV15 and TRBJ2-4; no definite D call. The CDR3 sequence is 11 residues long. Germline V gene sequence: CDR1 SGHND, CDR2 FRSKSL. Trimming took 6 bases from V and 1 from J, leaving 2 bases between them. CDR3 DNA, as far as it was read: TGTGCCAGCAGGGGTCAAAACACCTTGTAC. Its protein product is CASRGQNTLY. The whole CDR3 protein reads CASRGQNTLYF.